This T cell receptor beta chain appears in the sequencing data of a study of T cell repertoires in Merkel cell carcinoma (dated by TCRdb to the late 2010s). Some background on the complete study: The study excluded patients who had received intralesional immunotherapy or systemic immune checkpoint blockade before the biopsy. The MCPyV-specific clonotypes were initially defined from expanded tumor-infiltrating lymphocytes through tetramer sorting, cloning and paired TCR sequencing. A diagnosis of MCPyV-positive Merkel cell carcinoma and successful in vitro expansion of tumor-infiltrating lymphocytes were required for inclusion.

Study subjects had biopsy-confirmed Merkel cell carcinoma that was MCPyV-positive, and every subject had positive serum antibodies to T-antigen. Genomic DNA was extracted from about six adjacent 10-micron frozen tumor sections without cell sorting or culture. About 5 x 5 x 5 mm of tumor biopsy tissue was frozen in optimal cutting temperature compound. In the frozen biopsy, scout sections stained with hematoxylin and eosin confirmed abundant Merkel cell carcinoma and infiltrating cells. The immunoSEQ assay was used both to sequence TRB CDR3 from tumor genomic DNA and to process the resulting data. TCRdb stores this immuneACCESS table with in-frame sequences only. Part of the clones is absent; in the studies checked, under half of the shortfall reflects unresolved V genes, and no reason is known for the rest. A total of 12,000 to 15,000 clones appear in this sample, under 85% of them only once. More than 15% of the sample is held by the ten biggest clonotypes.

The paper as a whole reports these results and caveats: The study did not examine normal tissue biopsies.

Including cysteine and phenylalanine, the CDR3 has 17 amino acids. The only DNA kept is the CDR3, 51 bases in frame from the first base. V was cut back by 4 bases and J by 0 bases, leaving a gap of 16 bases between them. CDR1 and CDR2, per the germline V gene (reference sequence), are SGHKS and YYEKEE. For this clone: Its antigen has not been determined. Base-call qualities are not available, and no considerably larger clone is one nucleotide away.

The chain is assembled from TRBV5-5 and TRBJ1-4, and TRBD1 may be the D gene, going by 5 matching bases. The source of this sequence is an adult with Merkel cell carcinoma. The specimen was tumor tissue. The nucleotide sequence is given as TGTGCCAGCAGCCCCCCCCGACAGCCTGCAACTAATGAAAAACTGTTTTTT. Its translation is CASSPPRQPATNEKLFF.